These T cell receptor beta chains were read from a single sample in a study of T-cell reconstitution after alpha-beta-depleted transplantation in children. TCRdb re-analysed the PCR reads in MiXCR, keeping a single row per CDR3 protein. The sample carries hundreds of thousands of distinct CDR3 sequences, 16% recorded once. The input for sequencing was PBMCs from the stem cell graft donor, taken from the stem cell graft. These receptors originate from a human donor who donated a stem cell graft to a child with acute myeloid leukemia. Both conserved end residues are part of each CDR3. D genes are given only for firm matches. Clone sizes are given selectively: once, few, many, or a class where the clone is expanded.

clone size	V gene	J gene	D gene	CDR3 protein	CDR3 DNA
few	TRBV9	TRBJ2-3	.	CASSVASPRTDTQYF	TGTGCCAGCAGCGTAGCGTCACCCCGCACAGATACGCAGTATTTT
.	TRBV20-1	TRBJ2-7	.	CSARTGQGTSYEQYF	TGCAGTGCTAGGACCGGGCAGGGGACCTCCTACGAGCAGTACTTC
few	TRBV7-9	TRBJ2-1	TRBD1	CASSSGQDSYNEQFF	TGTGCCAGCAGCTCGGGACAGGACTCCTACAATGAGCAGTTCTTC
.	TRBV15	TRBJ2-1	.	CATAPGEHNEQFF	TGTGCCACCGCCCCGGGGGAACACAATGAGCAGTTCTTC
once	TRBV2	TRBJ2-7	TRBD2	CASSETRGAYEQYF	TGTGCCAGCAGTGAAACGCGGGGGGCCTACGAGCAGTACTTC
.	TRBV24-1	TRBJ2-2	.	CATSELTPDTGELFF	TGTGCCACCAGTGAGTTGACACCTGACACCGGGGAGCTGTTTTTT
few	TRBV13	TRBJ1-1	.	CASSLGPAVNTEAFF	TGTGCCAGCAGCTTAGGCCCGGCGGTGAACACTGAAGCTTTCTTT
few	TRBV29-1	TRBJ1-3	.	CSVETSSGNTIYF	TGCAGCGTTGAAACGAGCTCTGGAAACACCATATATTTT
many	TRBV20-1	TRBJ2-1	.	CSAREPLDPDNEQFF	TGCAGTGCTAGAGAACCCCTTGACCCGGACAATGAGCAGTTCTTC
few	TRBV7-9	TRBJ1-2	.	CASSLARQVGGYGYTF	TGTGCCAGCAGCTTAGCTAGACAAGTCGGCGGCTATGGCTACACCTTC
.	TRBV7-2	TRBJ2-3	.	CASSLARWRGQDTQYF	TGTGCCAGCAGCTTAGCTCGGTGGCGGGGACAAGATACGCAGTATTTT
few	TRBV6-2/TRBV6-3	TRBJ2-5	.	CASSYGKETQYF	TGTGCCAGCAGTTACGGGAAGGAGACCCAGTACTTC
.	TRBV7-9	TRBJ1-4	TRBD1	CASSAGGGQAGKLFF	TGTGCCAGCAGCGCAGGGGGAGGTCAAGCAGGAAAACTGTTTTTT
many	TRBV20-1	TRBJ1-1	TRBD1	CSAPPGQGAVTEAFF	TGCAGTGCCCCCCCCGGACAGGGGGCGGTCACTGAAGCTTTCTTT
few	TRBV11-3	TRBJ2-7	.	CASSSLQDTDYEQYF	TGTGCCAGCAGCTCCCTCCAGGACACCGACTACGAGCAGTACTTC
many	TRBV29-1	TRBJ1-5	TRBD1	CSAGAWTGTQPQHF	TGCAGCGCCGGGGCTTGGACAGGGACCCAGCCCCAGCATTTT
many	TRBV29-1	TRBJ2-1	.	CSAAPYNEQFF	TGCAGCGCCGCGCCATACAATGAGCAGTTCTTC
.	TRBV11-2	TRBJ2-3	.	CASSFSQAGADTQYF	TGTGCCAGCAGCTTTAGTCAGGCCGGGGCAGATACGCAGTATTTT
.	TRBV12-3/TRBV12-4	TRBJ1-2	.	CASSPRVTNYGYTF	TGTGCCAGCAGTCCCAGGGTAACTAACTATGGCTACACCTTC
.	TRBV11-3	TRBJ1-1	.	CASSFSRRTLNTEAFF	TGTGCCAGCAGCTTTTCCAGGAGGACTTTGAACACTGAAGCTTTCTTT
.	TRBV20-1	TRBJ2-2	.	CSALSGVTGELFF	TGCAGTGCTCTCTCGGGGGTCACCGGGGAGCTGTTTTTT
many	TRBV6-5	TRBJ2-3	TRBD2	CASTRQTSGDEGDTQYF	TGTGCCAGCACCCGTCAGACTAGCGGGGACGAAGGAGATACGCAGTATTTT
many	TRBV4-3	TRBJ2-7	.	CASSRAGSSSYEQYF	TGCGCCAGCAGCCGGGCAGGGTCAAGCTCCTACGAGCAGTACTTC
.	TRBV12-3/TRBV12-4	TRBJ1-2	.	CASSHEGEWTANYGYTF	TGTGCCAGCAGTCATGAAGGGGAGTGGACAGCCAACTATGGCTACACCTTC
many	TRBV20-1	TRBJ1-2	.	CSARDQSTVGGLNYGYTF	TGCAGTGCTAGAGATCAATCAACCGTTGGGGGGCTTAACTATGGCTACACCTTC
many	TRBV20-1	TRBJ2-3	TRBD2	CSATTGGTQYF	TGCAGTGCTACGACCGGGGGGACGCAGTATTTT
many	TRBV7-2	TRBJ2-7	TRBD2	CASSLFAGGLGEQYF	TGTGCCAGCAGCTTATTCGCGGGGGGGCTGGGCGAGCAGTACTTC
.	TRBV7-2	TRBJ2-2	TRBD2	CASSLVAGGRTGELFF	TGTGCCAGCAGCTTAGTCGCGGGGGGGCGCACCGGGGAGCTGTTTTTT
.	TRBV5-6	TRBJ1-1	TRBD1	CASSAFRGRGTEAFF	TGTGCCAGCAGCGCCTTCAGGGGGCGAGGAACTGAAGCTTTCTTT
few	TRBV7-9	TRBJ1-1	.	CASIAGESLNTEAFF	TGTGCCAGCATCGCCGGGGAGTCGTTGAACACTGAAGCTTTCTTT
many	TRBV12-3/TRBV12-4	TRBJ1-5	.	CASSLAKVGGYSNQPQHF	TGTGCCAGCAGCTTAGCCAAGGTAGGGGGTTATAGCAATCAGCCCCAGCATTTT
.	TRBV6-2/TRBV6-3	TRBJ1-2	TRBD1	CASSFHPNRGPRYGYTF	TGTGCCAGCAGTTTCCACCCGAACAGGGGGCCTCGCTATGGCTACACCTTC
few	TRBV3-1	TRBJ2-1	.	CASSLRTRLEGEQFF	TGTGCCAGCAGCCTACGGACTCGCCTTGAGGGGGAGCAGTTCTTC
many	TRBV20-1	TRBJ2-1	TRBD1	CSAHYRGQNEQFF	TGCAGTGCTCACTACAGGGGGCAGAATGAGCAGTTCTTC
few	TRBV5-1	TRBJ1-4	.	CASSLGGANTNEKLFF	TGCGCCAGCAGCTTGGGGGGCGCAAATACTAATGAAAAACTGTTTTTT
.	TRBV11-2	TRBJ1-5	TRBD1	CASSLWTGGQYSNQPQHF	TGTGCCAGCAGCTTGTGGACAGGGGGACAGTATAGCAATCAGCCCCAGCATTTT
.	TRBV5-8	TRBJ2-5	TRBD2	CASSAGVEWETQYF	TGTGCCAGCTCCGCGGGGGTCGAGTGGGAGACCCAGTACTTC
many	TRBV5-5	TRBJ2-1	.	CASSLPRGLSLDEQFF	TGTGCCAGCAGCTTACCTCGGGGACTTTCGTTGGATGAGCAGTTCTTC
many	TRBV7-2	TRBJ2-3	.	CASSPRSLSTDTQYF	TGTGCCAGCAGCCCCCGGAGCCTTAGCACAGATACGCAGTATTTT
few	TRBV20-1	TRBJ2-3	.	CSARRLDTDTQYF	TGCAGTGCTAGGAGGCTTGACACAGATACGCAGTATTTT
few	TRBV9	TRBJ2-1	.	CASSADGAGGAYNEQFF	TGTGCCAGCAGCGCCGATGGTGCAGGAGGGGCATACAATGAGCAGTTCTTC